This T cell receptor beta chain was captured by sequencing in a study of shared clonotypes between healthy human individuals. Study-wide results and limits: There were few donors, and this limited the genetic and exposure-history diversity represented. The study generally estimated greater richness for naive than memory subsets.

V was cut by 5 bases and J by 8 bases, with 16 bases left in between. Germline CDR1 reads MNHNY; CDR2 reads SVGAGI (reference sequence). This CDR3 comprises 15 residues. Healthy and HIV-negative, the adult donors had no recent acute infections or vaccinations. Of note for this clone: The antigen is undetermined.

Deep-level running was used for the assay. TCRdb keeps only in-frame clones here, not all; method: immunoSEQ multiplex PCR. Altogether 1,100,000 or so clones are present, about 84% being singletons, with the ten largest covering around 0.47%. This clonotype was sampled from a man aged 18 to 30 in good health. Some clones in this sample may be carry-over from other donors' samples. The rearrangement joins TRBV6-6 to TRBJ1-6, with unresolved D. Sequencing was done on a sample of memory CD4+ T cells from PBMCs. The subset was: CD45RA-negative fraction. The CDR3 region has the DNA TGTGCCAGCAGTCCCACCTTTGGGGAGGATTCACCCCTCCACTTT. This translates into CASSPTFGEDSPLHF.